This T cell receptor (beta chain) was sequenced in a study of Tregs in tolerant kidney transplant recipients. Study observations and caveats: Activated donor B cell expansion appeared to reveal the most relevant donor-specific TCRbeta repertoire. Findings come from small patient numbers and require larger validation.

Concerning this clone itself: Its matching antigen is unknown.

TCRdb's copy holds only in-frame clones and misses some; the assay was immunoSEQ multiplex PCR. The table shows about 240,000 clones, with 84% occurring only once. The CDR3 runs 14 residues. J lost 8 bases, V lost 0 bases, and 5 bases had no gene match. The germline V gene has CDR1 SQVTM and CDR2 ANQGSEA. Thawed PBMCs were FACS-sorted into unstimulated CD4+CD25+CD127- regulatory T cells, CD4+CD25- non-regulatory cells, CD4 and CD8 cells. Sequenced input: CD4+ T cells from blood. The receptor's source is a human donor in good health. V gene TRBV29-1 combines with J gene TRBJ1-4, with TRBD1 identical over 8 bases. The CDR3 sequence is CSVEEGRGPEKLFF. The CDR3 DNA sequence: TGCAGCGTTGAAGAGGGCAGGGGGCCAGAAAAACTGTTTTTT.